These 11 T cell receptor beta chains came from one sample sequenced in a study of beta chain features in type 1 diabetes. General study results and limits: Shortening that was moderate but significant affected the TCRB CDR3s of Type 1 diabetes patients in all four CD4+ subsets.

For these receptors, no antigen is known. The whole isolated RNA underwent reverse transcription, so sequencing captured expressed TCRB transcripts. Measured with immunoSEQ multiplex PCR; TCRdb has only the in-frame clones, and not every one. This table has 630,000 or so clones, around 15% appearing once. The specimen was naive CD4+ T cells from blood. Receptors were obtained from a man aged 18-30 years with type 1 diabetes.

This clone has only a few counts. The chain recombines TRBV14 with TRBJ1-2, with D possibly matching TRBD1 (6 bases). The CDR3 has 15 amino acids. Germline CDR1 reads SGHDN; CDR2 reads FVKESK. V lost 4 bases and J 4 bases, leaving 16 bases between the germline ends. The chain's CDR3 is CASSPGTRRTYGYTF. CDR3 DNA sequence: TGTGCCAGCAGCCCCGGGACACGGAGAACCTATGGCTACACCTTC.

This chain links TRBV7-9 with TRBJ2-3; TRBD1 is a possible D gene (6 bases). CDR1 and CDR2 (germline): SEHNR, FQNEAQ (reference sequence). The length of the CDR3 is 17 residues. V was shortened by 5 bases and J by 2 bases, with 20 bases between the two germline ends. The CDR3 DNA sequence: TGTGCCAGCAGCCCGTTGTGGACAGCGCGCAACACAGATACGCAGTATTTT. It codes for CASSPLWTARNTDTQYF.

This clone was recorded a few times. The chain carries TRBV5-4 and TRBJ2-1, with 11 bases identical to TRBD1. The CDR3 length is 15 residues. V lost 2 bases to trimming and J lost 6 bases; unmatched junction nucleotides: 4. Germline V gives CDR1 SGHNT, CDR2 YYREEE (reference sequence). CDR3 coding DNA: TGTGCCAGCAGCTTTGGCGGGACAGGGGGCAATGAGCAGTTCTTC. This gives the protein CASSFGGTGGNEQFF.

The rearrangement joins TRBV23-1 to TRBJ2-7; TRBD1 agrees at 7 bases. TRBV23-1 is recorded as an ORF, its role being uncertain. The J segment lost 0 bases and the V segment lost 2 bases, leaving 4 bases of the junction unmatched. The CDR3 spans 15 residues. The CDR3 DNA follows: TGCGCCAGCAGTCAACCGACAGGGAGCTCCTACGAGCAGTACTTC. Translation: CASSQPTGSSYEQYF.

This clone was counted a few times. This chain uses TRBV19 with TRBJ1-2; no clear D gene. Between the trimmed V and J ends, which lost 6 bases and 2 bases, there was a span of 16 bases. CDR3 length: 15 amino acids. Germline values: CDR1 LNHDA, CDR2 SQIVND (reference sequence). The CDR3: CASRVTTSSNYGYTF. Here the CDR3 DNA reads TGTGCCAGTAGGGTAACCACCAGTTCGAACTATGGCTACACCTTC.

This clone was picked up a small number of times. The CDR3 reads CASSQRTAGSTDTQYF. CDR3 nucleotide sequence: TGCGCCAGCAGCCAAAGGACGGCGGGAAGCACAGATACGCAGTATTTT. The genes are TRBV4-3 and TRBJ2-3, with D possibly being TRBD2 (6 bases). With 2 bases removed from V and 0 bases from J, the gap between germline ends came to 12 bases. The length of the CDR3 is 16 residues. Germline V gives CDR1 LGHNA, CDR2 YSLEER.

The rearrangement uses TRBV5-8 and TRBJ2-5; D call uncertain. Trimming shortened V by 5 bases and J by 5 bases, and 10 bases separated the two germline ends. Germline values: CDR1 SGHTS, CDR2 YDEGEE. The length of the CDR3 is 12 residues. DNA of the CDR3: TGTGCCAGCAGAACCAAGGTGGAGACCCAGTACTTC. Translated: CASRTKVETQYF. Full variable domain (remainder filled in from reference TRBV5-8 and TRBJ2-5): EAGVTQSPTHLIKTRGQQATLRCSPISGHTSVYWYQQALGLGLQFLLWYDEGEERNRGNFPPRFSGRQFPNYSSELNVNALELEDSALYLCASRTKVETQYFGPGTRLLVL.

The rearrangement links TRBV19 to TRBJ2-1, with TRBD1 identical over 10 bases. Germline loops: CDR1 LNHDA, CDR2 SQIVND (reference sequence). This CDR3 has 15 amino acids. Trimming cost V 7 bases and J 3 bases; bases outside gene matches: 6. The CDR3 coding sequence is TGTGCCAGTACCATCCGGGACAGGGGCTACAATGAGCAGTTCTTC. This sequence encodes CASTIRDRGYNEQFF.

The gene calls are TRBV4-1 and TRBJ2-3; 7 positions match TRBD1. V lost 1 base and J lost 1; bases outside the gene matches: 8. Germline V gives CDR1 MGHRA, CDR2 YSYEKL. This CDR3 region has 17 residues. CDR3: CASSQVRLGQGTDTQYF. For the CDR3, the DNA is TGCGCCAGCAGCCAAGTGAGACTCGGACAGGGCACAGATACGCAGTATTTT.

The chain links TRBV18 to TRBJ1-1; 8 positions agree with TRBD1. This CDR3 contains 19 residues. Germline assignment: CDR1 KGHSH and CDR2 LQKENI. V was clipped by 4 bases and J by 0 bases; unmatched bases: 16. DNA for the CDR3: TGTGCCAGCTCACTCCTCCCCTCTGGGACAGGTATCATGAACACTGAAGCTTTCTTT. This sequence encodes CASSLLPSGTGIMNTEAFF.

Here the CDR3 reads CSAGRLPEQYF. Written as DNA, the CDR3 is TGCAGTGCTGGGAGGTTACCCGAGCAGTACTTC. V gene TRBV20-1 combines with J gene TRBJ2-7; possibly TRBD2 for D (6 bases). Trimming stripped 5 bases from V and 6 bases from J, with 11 bases between. From germline, CDR1 is DFQATT and CDR2 SNEGSKA (reference sequence). This CDR3 spans 11 amino acids.